Shown below are 30 T cell receptor beta chains from a single sample sequenced in a study of beta chain features in type 1 diabetes. Reverse transcription of all isolated RNA meant that expressed TCRB transcripts were sequenced. Sequencing used immunoSEQ multiplex PCR; TCRdb keeps in-frame clones, though not all of them. This table has some 100,000 clones, almost 40% appearing once. The sample was stem cell memory CD4+ T cells from blood. Every receptor here comes from a woman aged 18-29 years in good health.

The chain carries TRBV5-1 and TRBJ2-7, with 12 bases matching TRBD2. J gave up 6 bases and V 4 bases, and 5 bases lay outside the gene matches. The CDR3 spans 14 residues. CDR1 and CDR2 from the germline V gene are SGHRS and YFSETQ. CDR3 nucleotide sequence: TGCGCCAGCAGCACTAGCGGGAGGCTTCCCGAGCAGTACTTC. Its protein product is CASSTSGRLPEQYF.

The sample holds one count of this clone. The CDR3 region has the DNA TGTGCCAGCAGCCAAGATGCCCTAGCGCAAGCAATAGATACGCAGTATTTT. Translation gives CASSQDALAQAIDTQYF. V gene TRBV4-2 combines with J gene TRBJ2-3; D is perhaps TRBD2 (6 bases). The CDR3 runs 17 residues. V shed 0 bases and J shed 5 bases, with 18 bases lying between them. CDR1 LGHNA and CDR2 YNFKEQ come from the germline V gene.

The rearrangement joins TRBV5-1 to TRBJ2-2, with TRBD1 identical over 10 bases. The germline CDR1 and CDR2 sequences are SGHRS and YFSETQ. This CDR3 region has 16 residues. V shed 4 bases, J shed 7 bases, and the junction held 10 bases outside the gene matches. As DNA, the CDR3 is TGCGCCAGCAGCCCCTTGGGACAGGGGCTTCACGGGGAGCTGTTTTTT. Protein product: CASSPLGQGLHGELFF. The full variable domain, its missing parts supplied by reference TRBV5-1 and TRBJ2-2, is KAGVTQTPRYLIKTRGQQVTLSCSPISGHRSVSWYQQTPGQGLQFLFEYFSETQRNKGNFPGRFSGRQFSNSRSEMNVSTLELGDSALYLCASSPLGQGLHGELFFGEGSRLTVL.

This clone was counted only a few times. V and J are TRBV4-1 and TRBJ2-7, with D tentatively TRBD1 (6 bases). V was pared by 5 bases and J by 0 bases, with 20 bases between. CDR1 and CDR2 (germline): MGHRA, YSYEKL. The CDR3 spans 17 residues. DNA for the CDR3: TGCGCCAGCAGCAGGGGGATGGGAGCGGCCAGCTCCTACGAGCAGTACTTC. Translation: CASSRGMGAASSYEQYF.

This clone has only a few counts. This chain connects TRBV7-9 to TRBJ2-7; 7 positions match TRBD1. The CDR3 is made up of 17 amino acids. Trimming removed 3 bases from V and 3 bases from J; junction bases left unmatched: 14. CDR1 is SEHNR and CDR2 is FQNEAQ in the germline V gene (reference sequence). The CDR3 here is CASSLYHEVDRYYEQYF. The CDR3 DNA reads TGTGCCAGCAGCTTGTATCACGAGGTGGACAGGTACTACGAGCAGTACTTC.

This clone has just a few counts. This chain's CDR3 is CASSMTVNTGELFF. The CDR3 nucleotides are TGTGCCAGTAGCATGACAGTCAACACCGGGGAGCTGTTTTTT. V gene TRBV19 combines with J gene TRBJ2-2, with TRBD1 as a possible D gene (5 bases). The V gene lost 6 bases and the J gene lost 2 bases, with 10 bases spanning the gap. The V gene's germline CDR1 is LNHDA and CDR2 SQIVND (reference sequence). This CDR3 has 14 residues.

The chain uses TRBV5-1 and TRBJ2-7, with 8 bases fitting TRBD1. Per the germline V gene, CDR1 is SGHRS and CDR2 is YFSETQ. The CDR3 totals 15 residues. With V trimmed by 0 bases and J by 6 bases, 8 bases remained unmatched. The CDR3, as DNA: TGCGCCAGCAGCTTGGCCGGCCAGGGGGCGAGCGAGCAGTACTTC. This gives the protein CASSLAGQGASEQYF.

As for this clone: This specimen includes other DNA sequences encoding the same CDR3. V and J are TRBV20-1 and TRBJ2-1; maybe TRBD2 (5 bases). Germline lookup yields CDR1 DFQATT and CDR2 SNEGSKA (reference sequence). The CDR3 loop spans 11 amino acids. Trimming removed 1 base from V and 7 bases from J, with 5 bases in between. The CDR3 here is CSARGGNEQFF. The DNA for the CDR3 is TGCAGTGCTAGAGGCGGGAATGAGCAGTTCTTC.

The chain links TRBV10-3 to TRBJ2-5, with 11 bases fitting TRBD2. CDR1 ENHRY and CDR2 SYGVKD come from the germline V gene. CDR3 length equals 16 residues. Germline trimming cut 7 bases from V and 0 bases from J; bases unmatched to any gene: 7. This CDR3 reads CAITDRLAGYQETQYF. CDR3 sequence (DNA): TGTGCCATCACCGATCGACTAGCGGGATACCAAGAGACCCAGTACTTC.

The CDR3 DNA reads as TGTGCCAGCAGCGGCCGGGACAGGGTAAATGAGCAGTTCTTC. Residues: CASSGRDRVNEQFF. The J gene is TRBJ2-1, the V gene TRBV7-2, with TRBD1 matching 9 bases. The CDR3 runs 14 residues. The germline V gene encodes CDR1 SGHTA and CDR2 FQGNSA. Trimming cost V 5 bases and J 7 bases; bases outside gene matches: 6.

The chain uses TRBV4-1 and TRBJ2-5; D call uncertain. The J call may be mistaken, given a closer DNA end match to TRBJ2-7. The CDR3 runs 15 residues. Per germline, CDR1 MGHRA and CDR2 YSYEKL. In DNA form, the CDR3 reads TGCGCCAGCAGCCAAGAGAGTAGACTCCGCTACGAGCAGTACTTC. Translating it yields CASSQESRLRYEQYF.

The V and J genes are TRBV1 and TRBJ2-5; whether TRBD1, the table's D call, matches the DNA was not checked. TRBV1 is termed a pseudogene. This CDR3 spans 15 amino acids. DNA for the CDR3: TGCACCAGCAGCCAACCCCAGGGGTGTACAGAGACCCAGTACTTC. Encoded protein: CTSSQPQGCTETQYF.

CDR3 bases: TGTGCCAGCACTTATCAGGGTAACACTGAAGCTTTCTTT. It codes for CASTYQGNTEAFF. The rearrangement joins TRBV7-9 to TRBJ1-1; TRBD1 is a possible D gene (5 bases). Germline V gives CDR1 SEHNR, CDR2 FQNEAQ (reference sequence). V lost 7 bases and J lost 2, with 11 bases in between. The CDR3 is 13 residues long.

The chain has TRBV28 and TRBJ2-7; TRBD1 aligns across 8 bases. Germline assignment: CDR1 MDHEN and CDR2 SYDVKM. CDR3 length: 17 residues. J lost 6 bases, V lost 5 bases, and 18 bases had no gene match. The CDR3: CASSTRFSPRTGSEQYF. As DNA, the CDR3 is TGTGCCAGCAGTACCCGATTTTCCCCGAGGACAGGGTCCGAGCAGTACTTC.

V and J are TRBV7-2 and TRBJ2-7; a weak D match, TRBD2 (6 bases). Trimming cost V 1 base and J 3 bases, with 13 bases left between them. The V gene's germline CDR1 is SGHTA and CDR2 FQGNSA. This CDR3 spans 15 amino acids. The CDR3, as DNA: TGTGCCAGCAGCTTAGAGAGGCCGCGGGGCTACGAGCAGTACTTC. Its protein product is CASSLERPRGYEQYF. Combining the CDR3 with reference TRBV7-2 and TRBJ2-7 gives the whole variable domain GAGVSQSPSNKVTEKGKDVELRCDPISGHTALYWYRQSLGQGLEFLIYFQGNSAPDKSGLPSDRFSAERTGGSVSTLTIQRTQQEDSAVYLCASSLERPRGYEQYFGPGTRLTVT.

This clone occurred a few times. The chain uses TRBV2 and TRBJ1-5; D unclear. The germline gives CDR1 SNHLY, CDR2 FYNNEI. Trimming removed 3 bases from V and 3 bases from J, with 9 bases in between. The CDR3 loop spans 14 amino acids. The CDR3: CASSERLNNQPQHF. CDR3 nucleotides: TGTGCCAGCAGTGAGAGGCTTAACAATCAGCCCCAGCATTTT.

This clone was seen more than once but under ten times. The genes are TRBV29-1 and TRBJ2-3, with 16 bases lining up with TRBD2. Germline V CDR1 and CDR2: SQVTM, ANQGSEA. The CDR3 extends over 16 amino acids. After removal of 3 bases from V and 3 bases from J, the junction contained 3 bases not matched to a gene. The CDR3 nucleotides are TGCAGCGTTGAGGGGACTAGCGGGAGGGGAACAGATACGCAGTATTTT. This codes for CSVEGTSGRGTDTQYF.

The chain carries TRBV5-6 and TRBJ2-5; 7 bases align to TRBD1. Germline loops: CDR1 SGHDT, CDR2 YYEEEE. The CDR3 totals 14 residues. Trimming at V came to 7 bases and at J to 0 bases, leaving 6 bases not matched to a gene. CDR3 nucleotide sequence: TGTGCCAGCTGCAGGGACAGAAACCAAGAGACCCAGTACTTC. The encoded protein is CASCRDRNQETQYF.

The rearrangement uses TRBV6-1 and TRBJ1-2; D not resolved. The CDR3 length is 13 residues. Germline-derived CDR1 and CDR2 are MNHNS and SASEGT. Trimming removed 2 bases from V and 7 bases from J, with 11 bases in between. CDR3 DNA: TGTGCCAGCAGTGAACTTAGGCGGAGTGGCTACACCTTC. The encoded protein is CASSELRRSGYTF.

This chain links TRBV15 with TRBJ2-7, with 10 bases lining up with TRBD2. This CDR3 region has 16 residues. CDR1 is LNHNV and CDR2 is YYDKDF in the germline V gene (reference sequence). V lost 1 base to trimming and J lost 4 bases; unmatched junction nucleotides: 7. CDR3 loop: CATSRGHSGRSYEQYF. DNA for the CDR3: TGTGCCACCAGCAGAGGACATAGCGGGAGGAGTTACGAGCAGTACTTC.

Turning to this clone: One junction end disagrees with the germline gene, perhaps due to a read error. The chain combines TRBV29-1 with TRBJ1-1; D is unclear. Germline V lookup: CDR1 SQVTM, CDR2 ANQGSEA. This CDR3 has 8 residues. As DNA, the CDR3 is TGCAGCTTCGACCCAGGACTATTT. Translation: CSFDPGLF.

The chain is built from TRBV30 and TRBJ1-5; 7 nucleotides agree with TRBD1. The CDR3 spans 13 residues. CDR1 and CDR2 (germline): GTSNPN, SVGIG (reference sequence). Unmatched junction bases numbered 8, after V lost 5 bases and J lost 7 bases. CDR3 in amino acids: CAWGLQGGQPQHF. As DNA, the CDR3 is TGTGCCTGGGGTCTCCAGGGGGGCCAGCCCCAGCATTTT.

This clone occurred a few times. The chain joins TRBV19 to TRBJ2-3; weak D call: TRBD2 (5 bases). CDR1 and CDR2 (germline): LNHDA, SQIVND (reference sequence). Between the trimmed V and J ends, which lost 3 bases and 2 bases, there was a span of 9 bases. The CDR3 sequence is 14 residues long. The CDR3 nucleotides are TGTGCCAGTAGTATTGGACTGCCCACAGATACGCAGTATTTT. Amino acid sequence: CASSIGLPTDTQYF.

This clone has just one count. The genes are TRBV19 and TRBJ2-1, with 9 bases fitting TRBD1. From germline, CDR1 is LNHDA and CDR2 SQIVND (reference sequence). V shed 2 bases, J shed 7 bases, and the junction held 9 bases outside the gene matches. CDR3 length: 16 amino acids. This chain's CDR3 is CASSISTGTGLNEQFF. The CDR3 region has the DNA TGTGCCAGTAGTATATCGACCGGGACAGGGCTAAATGAGCAGTTCTTC.

This clone was recorded only once. V gene TRBV28 combines with J gene TRBJ2-7; TRBD2 agrees at 8 bases. V dropped 3 bases and J dropped 1; count of bases not matched to a gene: 14. Germline V gene lookup returns CDR1 MDHEN and CDR2 SYDVKM. CDR3 size: 18 residues. This chain's CDR3 is CASSLRWGTGTSSYEQYF. Here the CDR3 DNA reads TGTGCCAGCAGTTTGCGGTGGGGGACCGGGACTAGTTCCTACGAGCAGTACTTC. Using reference TRBV28 and TRBJ2-7 for the parts outside the CDR3, the full variable domain is DVKVTQSSRYLVKRTGEKVFLECVQDMDHENMFWYRQDPGLGLRLIYFSYDVKMKEKGDIPEGYSVSREKKERFSLILESASTNQTSMYLCASSLRWGTGTSSYEQYFGPGTRLTVT.

The genes are TRBV7-9 and TRBJ2-7; 7 bases are a match to TRBD2. This CDR3 region has 13 residues. V gave up 6 bases and J gave up 3 bases; unmatched junction bases: 5. The germline V gene has CDR1 SEHNR and CDR2 FQNEAQ (reference sequence). CDR3 region: CASRPSGDYEQYF. The CDR3 bases are TGTGCCAGCAGACCGAGCGGGGACTACGAGCAGTACTTC. The full variable domain, rest sourced from reference TRBV7-9 and TRBJ2-7, is DTGVSQNPRHKITKRGQNVTFRCDPISEHNRLYWYRQTLGQGPEFLTYFQNEAQLEKSRLLSDRFSAERPKGSFSTLEIQRTEQGDSAMYLCASRPSGDYEQYFGPGTRLTVT.

In DNA form, the CDR3 reads TGCGCCAGCAGCTTGGACACCTACGAGCAGTACTTC. This codes for CASSLDTYEQYF. The V call is TRBV5-1, the J call TRBJ2-7; D not certain. CDR3 length equals 12 residues. V lost 0 bases and J 2 bases, leaving 3 bases between the germline ends. CDR1 is SGHRS, CDR2 YFSETQ, per germline. Supplemented by reference TRBV5-1 and TRBJ2-7, the full variable domain reads KAGVTQTPRYLIKTRGQQVTLSCSPISGHRSVSWYQQTPGQGLQFLFEYFSETQRNKGNFPGRFSGRQFSNSRSEMNVSTLELGDSALYLCASSLDTYEQYFGPGTRLTVT.

The V call is TRBV28, the J call TRBJ1-2, with a weak D call TRBD1 (6 bases). The CDR3 loop spans 13 amino acids. Germline CDR1 is MDHEN and CDR2 is SYDVKM. V was shortened by 6 bases and J by 4 bases, with 12 bases between the two germline ends. The CDR3 sequence: CASRPNRVYGYTF. The CDR3 coding sequence is TGTGCCAGCAGACCAAACAGGGTCTATGGCTACACCTTC.

The chain uses TRBV2 and TRBJ2-4; possible D gene TRBD2, 6 bases. V was shortened by 5 bases and J by 4 bases, with 18 bases between the two germline ends. Germline V gene lookup returns CDR1 SNHLY and CDR2 FYNNEI. CDR3 length: 16 residues. In DNA, the CDR3 is TGTGCCAGCAGTCCCGAACTAGCTAAGGGGAAAAACATTCAGTACTTC. Translated, it gives CASSPELAKGKNIQYF.

This clone turned up a few times. The chain employs TRBV29-1 and TRBJ2-3; D is perhaps TRBD1 (6 bases). The ends were cut back, 8 bases at V and 1 base at J, with 13 bases in the middle. The CDR3 length is 13 residues. Germline V lookup: CDR1 SQVTM, CDR2 ANQGSEA. DNA for the CDR3: TGCAGCCTCCGGGACACCGGCACAGATACGCAGTATTTT. This gives the protein CSLRDTGTDTQYF.